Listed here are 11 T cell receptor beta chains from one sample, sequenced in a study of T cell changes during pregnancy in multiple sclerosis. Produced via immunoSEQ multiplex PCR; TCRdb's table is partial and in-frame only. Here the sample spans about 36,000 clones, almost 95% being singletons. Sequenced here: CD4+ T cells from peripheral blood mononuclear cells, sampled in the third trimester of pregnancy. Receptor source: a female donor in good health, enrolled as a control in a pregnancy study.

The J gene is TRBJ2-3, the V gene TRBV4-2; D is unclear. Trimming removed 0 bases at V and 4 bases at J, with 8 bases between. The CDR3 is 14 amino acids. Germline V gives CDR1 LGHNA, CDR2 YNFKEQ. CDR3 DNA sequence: TGTGCCAGCAGCCAAGATTTGAGGTCAGATACGCAGTATTTT. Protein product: CASSQDLRSDTQYF.

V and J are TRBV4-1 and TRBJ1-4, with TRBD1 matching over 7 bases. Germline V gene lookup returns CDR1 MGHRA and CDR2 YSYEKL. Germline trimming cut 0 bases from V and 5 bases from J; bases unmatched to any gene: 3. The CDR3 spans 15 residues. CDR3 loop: CASSQEGQLNEKLFF. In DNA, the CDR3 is TGCGCCAGCAGCCAAGAGGGACAGTTAAATGAAAAACTGTTTTTT.

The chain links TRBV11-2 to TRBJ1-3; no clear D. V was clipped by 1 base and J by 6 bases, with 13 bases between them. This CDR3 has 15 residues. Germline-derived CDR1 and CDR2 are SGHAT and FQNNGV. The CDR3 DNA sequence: TGTGCCAGCAGCTTAGTGAGGGATAAAGTAAACACCATATATTTT. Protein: CASSLVRDKVNTIYF.

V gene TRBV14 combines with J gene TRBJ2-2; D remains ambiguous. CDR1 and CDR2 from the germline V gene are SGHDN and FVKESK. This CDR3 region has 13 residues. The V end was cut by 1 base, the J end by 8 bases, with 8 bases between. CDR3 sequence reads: CASSQGASGELFF. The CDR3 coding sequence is TGTGCCAGCAGCCAAGGCGCGTCTGGGGAGCTGTTTTTT.

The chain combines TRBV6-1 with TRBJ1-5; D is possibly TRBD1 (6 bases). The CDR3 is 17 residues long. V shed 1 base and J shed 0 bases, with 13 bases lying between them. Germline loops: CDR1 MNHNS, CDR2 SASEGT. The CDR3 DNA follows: TGTGCCAGCAGTGAAGGCCGGACAGCCTCTAGCAATCAGCCCCAGCATTTT. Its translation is CASSEGRTASSNQPQHF.

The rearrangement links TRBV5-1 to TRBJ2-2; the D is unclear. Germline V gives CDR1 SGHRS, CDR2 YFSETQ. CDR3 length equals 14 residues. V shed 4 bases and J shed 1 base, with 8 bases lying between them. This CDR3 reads CASSRDLNTGELFF. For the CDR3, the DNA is TGCGCCAGCAGCAGAGACTTGAACACCGGGGAGCTGTTTTTT.

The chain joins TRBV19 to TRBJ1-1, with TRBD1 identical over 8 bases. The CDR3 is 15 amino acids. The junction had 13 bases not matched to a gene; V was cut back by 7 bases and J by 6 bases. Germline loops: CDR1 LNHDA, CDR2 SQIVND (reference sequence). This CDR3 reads CASTTGGHAYSEAFF. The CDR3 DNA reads TGTGCCAGTACTACAGGGGGACACGCGTATTCTGAAGCTTTCTTT. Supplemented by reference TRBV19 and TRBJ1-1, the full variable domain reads DGGITQSPKYLFRKEGQNVTLSCEQNLNHDAMYWYRQDPGQGLRLIYYSQIVNDFQKGDIAEGYSVSREKKESFPLTVTSAQKNPTAFYLCASTTGGHAYSEAFFGQGTRLTVV.

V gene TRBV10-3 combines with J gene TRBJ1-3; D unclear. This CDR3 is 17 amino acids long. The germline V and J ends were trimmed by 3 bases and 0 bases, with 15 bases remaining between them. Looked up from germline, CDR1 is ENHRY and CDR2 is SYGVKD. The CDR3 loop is CAISDLSVALSGNTIYF. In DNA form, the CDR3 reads TGTGCCATCAGTGATTTGAGCGTTGCACTCTCTGGAAACACCATATATTTT.

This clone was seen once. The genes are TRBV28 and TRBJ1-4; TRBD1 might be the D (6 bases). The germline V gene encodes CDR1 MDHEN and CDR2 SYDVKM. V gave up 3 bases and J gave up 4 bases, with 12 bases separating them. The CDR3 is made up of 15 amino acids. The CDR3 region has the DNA TGTGCCAGCAGTTTGTGGGGAGGGGGTAATGAAAAACTGTTTTTT. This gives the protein CASSLWGGGNEKLFF.

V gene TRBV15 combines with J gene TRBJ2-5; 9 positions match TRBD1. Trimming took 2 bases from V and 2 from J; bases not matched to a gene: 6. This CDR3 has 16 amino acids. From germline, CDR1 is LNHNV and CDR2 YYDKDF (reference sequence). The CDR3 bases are TGTGCCACCAGCAGACTACCCGACAGGGGGCAAGAGACCCAGTACTTC. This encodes CATSRLPDRGQETQYF.

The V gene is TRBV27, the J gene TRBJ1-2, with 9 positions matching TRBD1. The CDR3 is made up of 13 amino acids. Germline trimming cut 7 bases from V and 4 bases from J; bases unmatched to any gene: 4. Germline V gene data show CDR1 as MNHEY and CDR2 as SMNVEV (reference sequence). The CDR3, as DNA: TGTGCCAGCACAGGGACAGGGACCTATGGCTACACCTTC. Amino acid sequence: CASTGTGTYGYTF.